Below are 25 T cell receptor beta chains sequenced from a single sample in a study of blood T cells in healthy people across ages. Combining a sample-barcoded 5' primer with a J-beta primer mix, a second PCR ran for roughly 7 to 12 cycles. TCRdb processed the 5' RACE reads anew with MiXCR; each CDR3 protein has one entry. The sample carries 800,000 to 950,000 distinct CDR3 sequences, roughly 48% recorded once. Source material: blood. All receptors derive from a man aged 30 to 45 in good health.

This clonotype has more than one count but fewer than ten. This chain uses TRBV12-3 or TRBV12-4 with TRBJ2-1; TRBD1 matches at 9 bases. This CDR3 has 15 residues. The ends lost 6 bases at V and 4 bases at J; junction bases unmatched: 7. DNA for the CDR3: TGTGCCAGCAGCCCAGGACAGGGGCGATACAATGAGCAGTTCTTC. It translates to CASSPGQGRYNEQFF.

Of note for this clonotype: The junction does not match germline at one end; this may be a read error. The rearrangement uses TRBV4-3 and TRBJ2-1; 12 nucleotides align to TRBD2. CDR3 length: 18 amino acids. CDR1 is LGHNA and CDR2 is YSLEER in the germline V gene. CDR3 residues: CAGSQDGVTSGGNNEQFF. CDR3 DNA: TGCGCCGGCAGCCAAGATGGGGTGACTAGCGGGGGTAACAATGAGCAGTTCTTC.

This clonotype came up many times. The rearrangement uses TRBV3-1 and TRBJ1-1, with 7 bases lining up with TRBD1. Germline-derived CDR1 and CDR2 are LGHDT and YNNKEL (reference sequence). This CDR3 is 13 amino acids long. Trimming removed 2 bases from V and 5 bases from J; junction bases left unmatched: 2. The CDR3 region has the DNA TGTGCCAGCAGCCAACAGGGGGGGACTGAAGCTTTCTTT. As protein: CASSQQGGTEAFF.

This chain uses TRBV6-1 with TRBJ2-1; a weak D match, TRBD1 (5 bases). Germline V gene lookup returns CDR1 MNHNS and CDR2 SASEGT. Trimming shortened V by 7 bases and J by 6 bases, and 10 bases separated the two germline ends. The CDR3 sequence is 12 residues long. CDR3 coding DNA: TGTGCCAGCACTCTGGGGCGCAATGAGCAGTTCTTC. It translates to CASTLGRNEQFF.

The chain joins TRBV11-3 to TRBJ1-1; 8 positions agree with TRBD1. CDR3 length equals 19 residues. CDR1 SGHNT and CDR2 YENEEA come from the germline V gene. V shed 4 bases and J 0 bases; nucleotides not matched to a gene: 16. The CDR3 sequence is CASSSGTGRRTGMNTEAFF. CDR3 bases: TGTGCCAGCAGCTCTGGGACAGGACGTAGAACCGGCATGAACACTGAAGCTTTCTTT.

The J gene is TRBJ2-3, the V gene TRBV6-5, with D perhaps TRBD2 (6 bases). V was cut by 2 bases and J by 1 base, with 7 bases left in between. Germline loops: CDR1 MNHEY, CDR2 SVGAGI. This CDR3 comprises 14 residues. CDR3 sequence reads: CASSYAGRTDTQYF. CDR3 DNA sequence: TGTGCCAGCAGTTACGCGGGGCGCACAGATACGCAGTATTTT.

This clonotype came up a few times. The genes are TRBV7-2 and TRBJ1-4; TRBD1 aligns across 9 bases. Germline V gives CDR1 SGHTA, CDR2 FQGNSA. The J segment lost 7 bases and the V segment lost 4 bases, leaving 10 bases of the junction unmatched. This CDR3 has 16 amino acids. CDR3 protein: CASSSRPGQGGEKLFF. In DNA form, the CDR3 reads TGTGCCAGCAGCTCGAGACCGGGACAGGGAGGTGAAAAACTGTTTTTT.

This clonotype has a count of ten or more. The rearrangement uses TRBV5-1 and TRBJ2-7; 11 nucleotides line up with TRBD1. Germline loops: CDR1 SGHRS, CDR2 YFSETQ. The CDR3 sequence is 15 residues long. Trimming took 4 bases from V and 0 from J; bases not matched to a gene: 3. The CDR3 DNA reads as TGCGCCAGCAGCCTGGGACAGGGGGGCTCCTACGAGCAGTACTTC. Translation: CASSLGQGGSYEQYF.

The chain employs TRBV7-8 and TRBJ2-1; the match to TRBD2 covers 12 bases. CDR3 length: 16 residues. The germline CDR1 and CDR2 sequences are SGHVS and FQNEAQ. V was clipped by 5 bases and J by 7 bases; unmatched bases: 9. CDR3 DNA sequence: TGTGCCAGCAGCACTCCCCTAGCGGGGGGGCCAAATGAGCAGTTCTTC. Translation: CASSTPLAGGPNEQFF.

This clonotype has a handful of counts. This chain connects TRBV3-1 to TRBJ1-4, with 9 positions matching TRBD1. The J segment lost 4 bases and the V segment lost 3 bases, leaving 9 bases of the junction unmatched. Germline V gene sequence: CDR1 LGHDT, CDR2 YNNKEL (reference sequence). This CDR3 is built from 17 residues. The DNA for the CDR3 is TGTGCCAGCAGCCAGCAACTTACAGGGGGCGTTAATGAAAAACTGTTTTTT. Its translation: CASSQQLTGGVNEKLFF. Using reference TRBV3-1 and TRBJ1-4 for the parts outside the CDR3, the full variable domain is DTAVSQTPKYLVTQMGNDKSIKCEQNLGHDTMYWYKQDSKKFLKIMFSYNNKELIINETVPNRFSPKSPDKAHLNLHINSLELGDSAVYFCASSQQLTGGVNEKLFFGSGTQLSVL.

CDR3 residues: CSARSPNEKLFF. The CDR3, as DNA: TGCAGTGCTAGGTCCCCGAATGAAAAACTGTTTTTT. This chain uses TRBV20-1 with TRBJ1-4; D uncertain. V was shortened by 3 bases and J by 5 bases, with 7 bases between the two germline ends. The CDR3 sequence is 12 residues long. Germline V gives CDR1 DFQATT, CDR2 SNEGSKA (reference sequence).

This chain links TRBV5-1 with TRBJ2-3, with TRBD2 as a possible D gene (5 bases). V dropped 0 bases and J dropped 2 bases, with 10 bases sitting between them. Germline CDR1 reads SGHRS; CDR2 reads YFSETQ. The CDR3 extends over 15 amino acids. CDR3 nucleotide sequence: TGCGCCAGCAGCTTGGACGGGGTGAACACAGATACGCAGTATTTT. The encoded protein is CASSLDGVNTDTQYF.

CDR3 protein: CASSQDRGWGNQPQHF. The CDR3 DNA reads as TGCGCCAGCAGCCAAGACAGGGGTTGGGGCAATCAGCCCCAGCATTTT. J is TRBJ1-5 and V is TRBV4-1; TRBD1 might be the D (6 bases). Trimming removed 0 bases at V and 2 bases at J, with 11 bases between. The germline gives CDR1 MGHRA, CDR2 YSYEKL. The CDR3 covers 16 residues.

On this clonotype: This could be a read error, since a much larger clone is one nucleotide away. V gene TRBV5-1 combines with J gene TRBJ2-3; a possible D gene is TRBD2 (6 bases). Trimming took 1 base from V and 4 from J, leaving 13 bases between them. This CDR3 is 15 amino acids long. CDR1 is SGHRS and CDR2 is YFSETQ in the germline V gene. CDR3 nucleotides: TGCGCCAGCAGCTTGTCAAGGGAGGTTCCAGATACGCAGTATTTT. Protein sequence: CASSLSREVPDTQYF. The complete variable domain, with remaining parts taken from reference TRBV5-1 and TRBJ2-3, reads KAGVTQTPRYLIKTRGQQVTLSCSPISGHRSVSWYQQTPGQGLQFLFEYFSETQRNKGNFPGRFSGRQFSNSRSEMNVSTLELGDSALYLCASSLSREVPDTQYFGPGTRLTVL.

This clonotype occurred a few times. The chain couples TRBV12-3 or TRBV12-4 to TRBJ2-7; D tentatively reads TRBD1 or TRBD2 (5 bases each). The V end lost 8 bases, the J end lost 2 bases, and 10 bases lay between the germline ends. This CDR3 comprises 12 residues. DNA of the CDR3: TGTGCCAGCTCAATGGGGGCCTACGAGCAGTACTTC. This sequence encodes CASSMGAYEQYF.

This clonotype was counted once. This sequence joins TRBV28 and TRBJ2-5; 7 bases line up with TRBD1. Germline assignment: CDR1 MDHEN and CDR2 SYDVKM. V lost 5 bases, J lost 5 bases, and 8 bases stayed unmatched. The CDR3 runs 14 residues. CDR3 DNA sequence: TGTGCCAGCAGTCAACCGACAGGGAAGGAGACCCAGTACTTC. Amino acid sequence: CASSQPTGKETQYF.

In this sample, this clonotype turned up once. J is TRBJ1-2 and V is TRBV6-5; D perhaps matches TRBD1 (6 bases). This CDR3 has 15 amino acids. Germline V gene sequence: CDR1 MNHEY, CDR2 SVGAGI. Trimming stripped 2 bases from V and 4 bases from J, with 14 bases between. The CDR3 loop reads CASSYGGALGYGYTF. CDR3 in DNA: TGTGCCAGCAGTTACGGGGGGGCGCTAGGCTATGGCTACACCTTC.

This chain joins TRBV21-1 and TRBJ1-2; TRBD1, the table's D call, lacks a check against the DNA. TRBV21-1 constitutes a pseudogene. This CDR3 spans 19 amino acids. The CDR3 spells CASSNRRADKPILNYGYTF. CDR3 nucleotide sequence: TGTGCCAGCAGCAATCGCAGGGCTGACAAACCGATCCTAAACTATGGCTACACCTTC.

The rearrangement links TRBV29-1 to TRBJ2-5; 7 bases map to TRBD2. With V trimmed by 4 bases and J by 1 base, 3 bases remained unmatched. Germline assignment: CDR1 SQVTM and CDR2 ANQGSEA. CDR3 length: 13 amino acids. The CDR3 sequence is CSVVERGQETQYF. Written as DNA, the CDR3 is TGCAGCGTTGTTGAGCGGGGCCAAGAGACCCAGTACTTC.

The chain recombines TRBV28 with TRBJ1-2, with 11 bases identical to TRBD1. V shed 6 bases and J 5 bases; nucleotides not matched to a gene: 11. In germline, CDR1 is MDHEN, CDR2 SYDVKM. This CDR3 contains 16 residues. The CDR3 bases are TGTGCCAGCAGGCCATCTGGGACAGGGGGTCCTTATGGCTACACCTTC. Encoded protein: CASRPSGTGGPYGYTF.

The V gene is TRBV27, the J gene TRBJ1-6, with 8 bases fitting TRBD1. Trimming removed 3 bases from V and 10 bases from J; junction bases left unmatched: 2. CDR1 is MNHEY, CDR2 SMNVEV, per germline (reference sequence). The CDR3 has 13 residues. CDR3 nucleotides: TGTGCCAGCAGTTTTAGGACAGGGTCACCCCTCCACTTT. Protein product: CASSFRTGSPLHF.

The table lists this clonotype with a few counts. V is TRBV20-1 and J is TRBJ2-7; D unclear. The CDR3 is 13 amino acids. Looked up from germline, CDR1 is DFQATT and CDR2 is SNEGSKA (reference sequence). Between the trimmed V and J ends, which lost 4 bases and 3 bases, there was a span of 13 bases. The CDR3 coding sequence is TGCAGTGCTAACACCGGGCTAGTCTACGAGCAGTACTTC. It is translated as CSANTGLVYEQYF.

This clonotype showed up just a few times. In nucleotides, the CDR3 is TGTGCCAGCAGTCAAACCAGACGCGGCGACAATGAGCAGTTCTTC. Translating gives CASSQTRRGDNEQFF. The chain couples TRBV6-6 to TRBJ2-1, with no clear D. The V end was cut by 5 bases, the J end by 5 bases, with 16 bases between. Germline CDR1 reads MNHNY; CDR2 reads SVGAGI (reference sequence). This CDR3 has 15 residues.

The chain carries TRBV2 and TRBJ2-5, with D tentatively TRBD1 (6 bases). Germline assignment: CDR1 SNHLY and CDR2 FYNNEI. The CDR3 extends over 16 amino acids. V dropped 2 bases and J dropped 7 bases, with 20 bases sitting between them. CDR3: CASSERLGATVVTQYF. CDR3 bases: TGTGCCAGCAGTGAAAGGTTGGGGGCCACGGTAGTGACCCAGTACTTC.

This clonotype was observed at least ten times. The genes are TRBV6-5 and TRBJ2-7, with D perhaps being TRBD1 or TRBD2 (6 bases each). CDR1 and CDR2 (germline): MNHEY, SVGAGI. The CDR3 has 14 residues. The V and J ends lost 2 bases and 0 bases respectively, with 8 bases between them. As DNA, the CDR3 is TGTGCCAGCAGTTACGGAGGGGGCTCCTACGAGCAGTACTTC. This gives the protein CASSYGGGSYEQYF.